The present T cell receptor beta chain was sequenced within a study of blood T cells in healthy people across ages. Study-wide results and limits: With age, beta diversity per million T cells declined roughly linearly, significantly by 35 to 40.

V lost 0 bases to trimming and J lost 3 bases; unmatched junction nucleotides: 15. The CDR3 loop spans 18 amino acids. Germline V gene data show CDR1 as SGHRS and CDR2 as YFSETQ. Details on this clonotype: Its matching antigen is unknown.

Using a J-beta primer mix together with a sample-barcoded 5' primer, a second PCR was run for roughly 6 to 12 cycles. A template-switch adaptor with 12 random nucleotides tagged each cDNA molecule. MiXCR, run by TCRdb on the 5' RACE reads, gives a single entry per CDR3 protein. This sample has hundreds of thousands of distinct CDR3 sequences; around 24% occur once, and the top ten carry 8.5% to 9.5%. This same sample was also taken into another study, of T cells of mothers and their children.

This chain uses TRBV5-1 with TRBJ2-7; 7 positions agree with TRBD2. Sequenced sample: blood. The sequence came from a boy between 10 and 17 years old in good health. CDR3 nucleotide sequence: TGCGCCAGCAGCTTGGTGGGAGCTCCATTAGCGGGCCGCTACGAGCAGTACTTC. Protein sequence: CASSLVGAPLAGRYEQYF.